A single sample is the source of the 7 T cell receptor beta chains below, sequenced in a study of blood T cells in healthy people across ages. Combining a sample-barcoded 5' primer with a J-beta primer mix, a second PCR ran for roughly 6 to 12 cycles. TCRdb passed the 5' RACE reads through MiXCR, listing each CDR3 protein once. In the table there are more than 550,000 distinct CDR3 sequences, about 20% of which are singletons. Sequencing was performed on blood. These receptors were collected from a man between 65 and 85 years old in good health.

This clonotype was counted only a few times. The chain links TRBV7-9 to TRBJ1-4; 8 bases are a match to TRBD1. The germline V gene encodes CDR1 SEHNR and CDR2 FQNEAQ (reference sequence). The V gene end was trimmed by 0 bases and the J gene end by 4 bases; junction bases not matched to a gene: 1. This CDR3 is 15 amino acids long. This CDR3 reads CASSLAGQDNEKLFF. The DNA for the CDR3 is TGTGCCAGCAGCTTAGCGGGACAGGATAATGAAAAACTGTTTTTT. Full variable domain (outside the CDR3, taken from reference TRBV7-9 and TRBJ1-4): DTGVSQNPRHKITKRGQNVTFRCDPISEHNRLYWYRQTLGQGPEFLTYFQNEAQLEKSRLLSDRFSAERPKGSFSTLEIQRTEQGDSAMYLCASSLAGQDNEKLFFGSGTQLSVL.

This clonotype was detected a few times. J is TRBJ2-1 and V is TRBV6-6, with D perhaps matching TRBD2 (7 bases). V was clipped by 7 bases and J by 3 bases, with 16 bases between them. The CDR3 covers 15 residues. CDR1 is MNHNY, CDR2 SVGAGI, per germline (reference sequence). In DNA, the CDR3 is TGTGCCAGCAAAAGGACTAGGGGGGACTACAATGAGCAGTTCTTC. Protein: CASKRTRGDYNEQFF.

In this sample, this clonotype turned up many times. The chain links TRBV29-1 to TRBJ2-1; 8 bases align to TRBD1. The assigned J gene may be wrong: the sequence end matches TRBJ2-7 better. The germline V gene encodes CDR1 SQVTM and CDR2 ANQGSEA. The CDR3 runs 13 residues. The CDR3, as DNA: TGCAGCGTTGATGAACAGGGGGGAGACGAGCAGTACTTC. It is translated as CSVDEQGGDEQYF.

The CDR3 spells CSAPSGQSSTDTQYF. CDR3 DNA sequence: TGCAGTGCGCCTTCGGGACAGTCTAGCACAGATACGCAGTATTTT. The J gene is TRBJ2-3, the V gene TRBV20-1; 7 bases map to TRBD1. With 6 bases clipped from V and 0 bases from J, the junction kept 9 bases outside the gene matches. Germline CDR1 and CDR2: DFQATT and SNEGSKA (reference sequence). The CDR3 totals 15 residues.

The chain is built from TRBV29-1 and TRBJ1-2, with D unresolved. The V end was cut by 4 bases, the J end by 0 bases, with 12 bases between. Germline CDR1 and CDR2: SQVTM and ANQGSEA. This CDR3 spans 14 amino acids. The CDR3 is CSVVAAGSNYGYTF. DNA for the CDR3: TGCAGCGTTGTCGCTGCAGGATCTAACTATGGCTACACCTTC.

This clonotype was counted between two and nine times. The gene calls are TRBV29-1 and TRBJ1-1, with D possibly matching TRBD1 (5 bases). With 6 bases removed from V and 10 bases from J, the gap between germline ends came to 15 bases. The CDR3 length is 11 residues. The germline gives CDR1 SQVTM, CDR2 ANQGSEA. The CDR3 is CSVFRSGRAFF. The CDR3 bases are TGCAGCGTCTTTCGATCGGGGCGAGCTTTCTTT. Full variable domain (rest looked up from reference TRBV29-1 and TRBJ1-1): SAVISQKPSRDICQRGTSLTIQCQVDSQVTMMFWYRQQPGQSLTLIATANQGSEATYESGFVIDKFPISRPNLTFSTLTVSNMSPEDSSIYLCSVFRSGRAFFGQGTRLTVV.

This clonotype occurred a few times. The CDR3 DNA reads TGTGCCAGCAGCTTAGGGCGACTTGACAGGCCTAATTCACCCCTCCACTTT. As protein: CASSLGRLDRPNSPLHF. The V and J genes are TRBV7-2 and TRBJ1-6; TRBD1 might be the D (6 bases). The V end lost 1 base, the J end lost 6 bases, and 16 bases lay between the germline ends. Germline loops: CDR1 SGHTA, CDR2 FQGNSA. This CDR3 contains 17 residues.